One sample yielded the 24 T cell receptor beta chains listed below, sequenced in a study of blood T cell repertoires in COVID-19. TCRdb keeps only in-frame clones here, not all; method: immunoSEQ multiplex PCR. The sample shows tens of thousands of clones, 70% to 90% of them seen only once. Sequencing was carried out using peripheral blood. These receptors all come from an older man with acute or convalescent COVID-19.

The CDR3 nucleotides read TGTGCCAGCAGCCCACGACAGGGGAAAACCCAGTACTTC. Its translation is CASSPRQGKTQYF. This sequence joins TRBV9 and TRBJ2-5; 8 positions match TRBD1. The CDR3 runs 13 residues. The V and J ends lost 4 bases and 8 bases, in that order; junction bases with no gene match: 7. Germline loops: CDR1 SGDLS, CDR2 YYNGEE.

This chain uses TRBV27 with TRBJ2-2, with TRBD2 identical over 9 bases. CDR1 is MNHEY and CDR2 is SMNVEV in the germline V gene (reference sequence). The CDR3 is 18 residues long. With V trimmed by 5 bases and J by 5 bases, 15 bases remained unmatched. CDR3 sequence: CASSPYTRGGAGTGELFF. CDR3 bases: TGTGCCAGCAGTCCTTATACTCGCGGGGGGGCAGGGACCGGGGAGCTGTTTTTT.

This clone is a singleton in its sample. The V and J genes are TRBV30 and TRBJ1-1; tentatively, D is TRBD1 (5 bases). Germline lookup yields CDR1 GTSNPN and CDR2 SVGIG (reference sequence). V was clipped by 2 bases and J by 1 base, with 17 bases between them. The CDR3 has 16 amino acids. The DNA for the CDR3 is TGTGCCTGGAGTATAGGGGCCGTAGGGCGGAACACTGAAGCTTTCTTT. The encoded protein is CAWSIGAVGRNTEAFF.

This chain connects TRBV7-9 to TRBJ2-2; tentative D call: TRBD1 (5 bases). Germline V gene sequence: CDR1 SEHNR, CDR2 FQNEAQ (reference sequence). CDR3 length: 12 amino acids. Trimming stripped 2 bases from V and 16 bases from J, with 14 bases between. CDR3 amino acids: CASSLTAGIEFF. The CDR3 DNA reads TGTGCCAGCAGCTTAACGGCAGGGATTGAGTTTTTT.

CDR3 sequence (DNA): TGTGCCACCAAACGGGGTTTGAACACTGAAGCTTTCTTT. Encoded protein: CATKRGLNTEAFF. This chain links TRBV11-2 with TRBJ1-1; D gene ambiguous. This CDR3 has 13 amino acids. Per germline, CDR1 SGHAT and CDR2 FQNNGV. V was pared by 10 bases and J by 0 bases, with 12 bases between.

In its sample, this clone was seen once. The V gene is TRBV7-6, the J gene TRBJ2-5; 8 bases match TRBD2. The CDR3 sequence is 15 residues long. V was pared by 4 bases and J by 1 base, with 5 bases of the junction left unmatched. Germline loops: CDR1 SGHVS, CDR2 FNYEAQ. Written as DNA, the CDR3 is TGTGCCAGCAGCTCCGCGGGGGGTGCCCAAGAGACCCAGTACTTC. Translating gives CASSSAGGAQETQYF.

V and J are TRBV5-1 and TRBJ2-7, with a possible D match to TRBD2 (5 bases). The CDR3 spans 16 residues. The V gene's germline CDR1 is SGHRS and CDR2 YFSETQ. The V end lost 0 bases, the J end lost 1 base, and 14 bases lay between the germline ends. The CDR3 DNA follows: TGCGCCAGCAGCTTGGTCCCCGGGGATATTTCCTACGAGCAGTACTTC. It is translated as CASSLVPGDISYEQYF.

This sequence joins TRBV7-8 and TRBJ2-3; 10 nucleotides agree with TRBD2. CDR1 and CDR2 from the germline V gene are SGHVS and FQNEAQ. This CDR3 comprises 19 residues. The J segment lost 6 bases and the V segment lost 1 base, leaving 16 bases of the junction unmatched. The CDR3 protein is CASSLEERGGLSPRDTQYF. In nucleotides, the CDR3 is TGTGCCAGCAGCTTAGAAGAGCGGGGGGGCTTAAGTCCGCGGGATACGCAGTATTTT.

The chain employs TRBV5-4 and TRBJ1-2, with unresolved D. The CDR3 length is 16 residues. The germline V gene encodes CDR1 SGHNT and CDR2 YYREEE (reference sequence). Trimming removed 0 bases from V and 0 bases from J, with 12 bases in between. The CDR3 loop reads CASSLDPNPANYGYTF. In nucleotides, the CDR3 is TGTGCCAGCAGCTTGGACCCTAACCCGGCTAACTATGGCTACACCTTC.

The rearrangement links TRBV10-3 to TRBJ1-2; D remains ambiguous. Trimming took 2 bases from V and 2 from J, leaving 6 bases between them. The CDR3 runs to 13 residues. Per germline, CDR1 ENHRY and CDR2 SYGVKD. This CDR3 reads CAISEEENYGYTF. The CDR3 DNA is TGTGCCATCAGTGAGGAGGAAAACTATGGCTACACCTTC.

This clone occurred a few times. The V call is TRBV7-9, the J call TRBJ1-3; D is uncertain. The CDR3 runs 14 residues. Per the germline V gene, CDR1 is SEHNR and CDR2 is FQNEAQ (reference sequence). Trimming pared 0 bases from V and 0 bases from J, leaving 3 bases between. The CDR3 bases are TGTGCCAGCAGCTTAGCCTCCTCTGGAAACACCATATATTTT. Translation gives CASSLASSGNTIYF.

CDR3 sequence: CASSIVQQDNYGYTF. DNA for the CDR3: TGTGCCAGTAGTATAGTCCAACAGGATAACTATGGCTACACCTTC. This chain joins TRBV19 and TRBJ1-2, with D maybe TRBD1 (5 bases). Trimming pared 1 base from V and 1 base from J, leaving 10 bases between. This CDR3 has 15 residues. Germline CDR1 is LNHDA and CDR2 is SQIVND (reference sequence).

This clone was detected only once. The chain joins TRBV28 to TRBJ1-2; D is possibly TRBD1 (6 bases). Germline lookup yields CDR1 MDHEN and CDR2 SYDVKM. The CDR3 length is 14 residues. With 6 bases removed from V and 4 bases from J, the gap between germline ends came to 15 bases. The CDR3: CASSPDLRGYGYTF. CDR3 in DNA: TGTGCCAGCAGCCCTGACCTCAGGGGCTATGGCTACACCTTC.

The chain recombines TRBV7-2 with TRBJ1-1; D is possibly TRBD1 (6 bases). Trimming stripped 1 base from V and 4 bases from J, with 10 bases between. The CDR3 runs 14 residues. Looked up from germline, CDR1 is SGHTA and CDR2 is FQGNSA. For the CDR3, the DNA is TGTGCCAGCAGCTTAGGGACAGAGACCACTGAAGCTTTCTTT. Translation gives CASSLGTETTEAFF.

This chain connects TRBV5-6 to TRBJ2-7, with D maybe TRBD2 (5 bases). The germline CDR1 and CDR2 sequences are SGHDT and YYEEEE. The CDR3 is 14 amino acids. V gave up 0 bases and J gave up 1 base, with 8 bases separating them. The CDR3, as DNA: TGTGCCAGCAGCTTGGAGGGCGGGTCCTACGAGCAGTACTTC. This codes for CASSLEGGSYEQYF.

The V gene is TRBV9, the J gene TRBJ1-3; D perhaps matches TRBD1 (5 bases). Germline-derived CDR1 and CDR2 are SGDLS and YYNGEE. CDR3 length equals 17 residues. Trimming pared 0 bases from V and 1 base from J, leaving 14 bases between. The CDR3 DNA sequence: TGTGCCAGCAGCGTAGATCCCGGCGACAGATCTGGAAACACCATATATTTT. It specifies CASSVDPGDRSGNTIYF.

This clone was counted a few times. The chain has TRBV30 and TRBJ1-5, with a weak D call TRBD1 (5 bases). This CDR3 is built from 14 residues. Germline V gene data show CDR1 as GTSNPN and CDR2 as SVGIG (reference sequence). Trimming shortened V by 2 bases and J by 0 bases, and 8 bases separated the two germline ends. This CDR3 reads CAWSKGLSNQPQHF. As DNA, the CDR3 is TGTGCCTGGAGTAAGGGACTTAGCAATCAGCCCCAGCATTTT.

This chain joins TRBV4-2 and TRBJ2-5; 16 nucleotides align to TRBD2. The CDR3 runs 16 residues. Unmatched junction bases numbered 0, after V lost 3 bases and J lost 2 bases. Germline values: CDR1 LGHNA, CDR2 YNFKEQ. CDR3 sequence (DNA): TGTGCCAGCAGCCAGGGACTAGCGGGGGGGCAAGAGACCCAGTACTTC. Its protein product is CASSQGLAGGQETQYF.

The genes are TRBV6-5 and TRBJ1-2; TRBD1 matches 8 bases. The V gene's germline CDR1 is MNHEY and CDR2 SVGAGI. V trimming: 0 bases; J trimming: 8 bases; junction bases outside the gene matches: 11. CDR3 length equals 16 residues. The CDR3 region is CASSYSGSGGAKGYTF. The CDR3 DNA is TGTGCCAGCAGTTACTCCGGGTCAGGGGGCGCGAAGGGCTACACCTTC.

This chain uses TRBV7-9 with TRBJ2-3; TRBD2 matches at 8 bases. From germline, CDR1 is SEHNR and CDR2 FQNEAQ (reference sequence). The V and J ends lost 3 bases and 1 base, in that order; junction bases with no gene match: 6. This CDR3 is built from 16 residues. CDR3 DNA: TGTGCCAGCAGCTTCCGAAGAGCGGGGGGCACAGATACGCAGTATTTT. Translated: CASSFRRAGGTDTQYF.

The chain joins TRBV28 to TRBJ1-2, with D hard to call. The germline gives CDR1 MDHEN, CDR2 SYDVKM. The CDR3 has 13 residues. V lost 6 bases, J lost 5 bases, and 13 bases lay in between. The CDR3 DNA reads as TGTGCCAGCAGCCCCGGGAGGGTGTATGGCTACACCTTC. It is translated as CASSPGRVYGYTF.

This chain links TRBV3-1 (or the pseudogene TRBV3-2) with TRBJ1-4; D may be TRBD1 (6 bases). Trimming stripped 1 base from V and 11 bases from J, with 8 bases between. The CDR3 runs to 12 residues. Germline V gene data show CDR1 as LGHDT and CDR2 as YNNKEL (reference sequence). Written as DNA, the CDR3 is TGTGCCAGCAGCCAAGGACAGGTTAAACTGTTTTTT. This encodes CASSQGQVKLFF.

This clone was counted once. The V call is TRBV6-5, the J call TRBJ1-1; the D is unclear. The CDR3 is 13 amino acids. Germline assignment: CDR1 MNHEY and CDR2 SVGAGI. V lost 2 bases, J lost 0 bases, and 4 bases lay in between. CDR3 in amino acids: CASSYQMNTEAFF. CDR3 sequence (DNA): TGTGCCAGCAGTTACCAGATGAACACTGAAGCTTTCTTT.

The chain links TRBV24-1 to TRBJ1-2, with TRBD1 matching over 9 bases. Germline trimming cut 3 bases from V and 7 bases from J; bases unmatched to any gene: 8. Germline CDR1 is KGHDR and CDR2 is SFDVKD. The CDR3 sequence is 15 residues long. The CDR3 sequence: CATSDPGTGLRGYTF. For the CDR3, the DNA is TGTGCCACCAGTGATCCCGGGACAGGGCTTCGTGGCTACACCTTC.